This TCR beta chain was sequenced during a study of Graves' ophthalmopathy and Graves' hyperthyroidism (dated by TCRdb to the late 2010s). Background for the entire study: Peripheral blood was collected at initial diagnosis, prior to any treatment. For independent validation, a separate cohort was made up of 18 hyperthyroidism patients plus 17 patients who later progressed from hyperthyroidism to ophthalmopathy. To explore V-J signatures that distinguish ophthalmopathy from hyperthyroidism, a discovery set of 90 to 100 patients was enrolled, made up of under 50 with ophthalmopathy and 57 with stable hyperthyroidism. In total, 135 blood samples were TCR-sequenced: fewer than 50 ophthalmopathy, around 75 hyperthyroidism and roughly 17 hyperthyroidism-to-ophthalmopathy patients. T-cell repertoires of thyroid tissue and blood were compared in 5 or 6 hyperthyroidism patients. Following sampling, methimazole starting at 30 mg daily was administered to hyperthyroidism patients, and high-dose intravenous methylprednisolone was administered to ophthalmopathy patients. TCR beta repertoire signatures were used to distinguish Graves' ophthalmopathy from Graves' hyperthyroidism and to predict progression to ophthalmopathy.

Ophthalmopathy patients had moderately to severely active disease, Clinical Activity Score of at least 3, NOSPECS grade of at least 4, and disease duration under 3 months. Patients with other autoimmune diseases, uncontrolled infections, pregnancy or lactation were excluded from the study. Diagnosis was based on clinical symptoms, serum thyroxine, TRAb, thyroid ultrasound and orbital computed tomography. PBMCs were isolated from roughly 10 ml of fresh peripheral blood by Ficoll-Paque density gradient centrifugation. Total RNA was extracted with Trizol reagent and quality-checked on an Agilent 2100 Bioanalyzer. As concerns this clonotype: The antigen it binds to is not known. No base qualities exist here, and no much larger clone lies one base off it.

What the research found in general, with its limitations: Among expanded thyroid clonotypes with frequency above 0.001, most also showed up in blood, which suggests that blood repertoires may reflect the thyroid immune response. Sample size was not predetermined statistically, and investigators were not blinded to group allocation. In cross-validation, the 13-signature model distinguished ophthalmopathy from stable hyperthyroidism with just over 85% sensitivity and around 81% specificity, and in the test set the corresponding values were roughly 80% and 75%. In validation, the model predicted ophthalmopathy progression with 55% to 71% sensitivity and 72.22% specificity; some twelve predicted patients were CT-confirmed with GO in a median of around 6 months.

For repertoire sequencing, TCR beta CDR3 regions were amplified from RNA transcripts. The first round was an RT-PCR using HTBI primers with the Qiagen OneStep RT-PCR kit, and this first round was followed by a second-round multiplex PCR, then size selection and purification. Libraries were sequenced paired-end with 100 bp reads on an Illumina HiSeq2000. From the authors' description of their analysis: SOAPnuke was used to process the reads, removing any read that contained adapters or uncalled bases, had a mean Phred below 15, or lacked an exact match to the constant primer or identifier. COPE v1.2.5 was used to merge the high-quality paired reads. Unique nucleotide sequences were defined as clonotypes and aligned to IMGT TRB V, D and J references using MiTCR v1.1. The analysis was limited to V-J combinations with a frequency above 0.0001, which together covered approximately 99% of the repertoires. For each V-J combination, a TCR clonal expansion and chaos score was defined as F50 clonal expansion divided by the chaos observed in the TCRdist matrix. Welch's t-statistics and random forest were used to reduce the features to approximately 13 V-J combinations, which were then used as input to a naive Bayes classifier. The similarity between thyroid and blood repertoires was quantified using the Morisita-Horn index. TCRdb cleaned the public reads at Q25 with fastp, built clones with MiXCR and kept in-frame beta chains. For every CDR3 protein sequence, its rows merge into one entry that carries the most common genes and DNA. V and J calls and clone size were set by TCRdb, not the authors. The sample table contains 600,000 to 700,000 distinct CDR3 sequences; only one count was recorded for about two fifths of them. The ten largest clones capture more than 2.5% of the sample.

V drops 7 bases and J drops 1 base, leaving 14 bases in between. Looking up the germline V gene (reference sequence) yields CDR1 LNHDA and CDR2 SQIVND. The CDR3 numbers 15 residues from cysteine through phenylalanine. Left in the record is the CDR3 DNA by itself, 45 bases read in frame from the first base. Recombination joined TRBV19 with TRBJ1-3; the D gene is not confidently resolved. What was sequenced was peripheral blood. The receptor comes from an adult man with Graves' ophthalmopathy. The DNA sequence is given as TGTGCCAGTATGGGAGCGGGAGTGTCTGGAAACACCATATATTTT. It translates as CASMGAGVSGNTIYF.